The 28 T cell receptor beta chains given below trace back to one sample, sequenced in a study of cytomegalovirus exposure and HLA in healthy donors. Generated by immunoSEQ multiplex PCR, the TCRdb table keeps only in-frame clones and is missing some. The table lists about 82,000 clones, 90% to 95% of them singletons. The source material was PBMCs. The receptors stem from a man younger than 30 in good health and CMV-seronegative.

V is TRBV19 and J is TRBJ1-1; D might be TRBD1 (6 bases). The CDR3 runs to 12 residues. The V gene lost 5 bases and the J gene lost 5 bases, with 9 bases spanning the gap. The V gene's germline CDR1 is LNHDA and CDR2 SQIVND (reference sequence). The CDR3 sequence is CASSVRGTEAFF. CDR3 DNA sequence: TGTGCCAGTAGTGTAAGGGGGACTGAAGCTTTCTTT. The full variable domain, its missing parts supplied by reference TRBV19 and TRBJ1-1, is DGGITQSPKYLFRKEGQNVTLSCEQNLNHDAMYWYRQDPGQGLRLIYYSQIVNDFQKGDIAEGYSVSREKKESFPLTVTSAQKNPTAFYLCASSVRGTEAFFGQGTRLTVV.

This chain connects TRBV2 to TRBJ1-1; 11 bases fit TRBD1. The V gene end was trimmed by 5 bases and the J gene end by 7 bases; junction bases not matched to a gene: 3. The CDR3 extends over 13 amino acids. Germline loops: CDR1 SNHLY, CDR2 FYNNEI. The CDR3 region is CASSPGTGGEAFF. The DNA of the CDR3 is TGTGCCAGCAGTCCCGGGACAGGGGGTGAAGCTTTCTTT. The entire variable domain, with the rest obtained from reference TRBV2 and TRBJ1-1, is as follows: EPEVTQTPSHQVTQMGQEVILRCVPISNHLYFYWYRQILGQKVEFLVSFYNNEISEKSEIFDDQFSVERPDGSNFTLKIRSTKLEDSAMYFCASSPGTGGEAFFGQGTRLTVV.

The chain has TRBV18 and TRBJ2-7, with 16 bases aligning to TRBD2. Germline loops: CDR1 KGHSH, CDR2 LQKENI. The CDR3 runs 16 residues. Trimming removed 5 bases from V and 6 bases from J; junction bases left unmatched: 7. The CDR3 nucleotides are TGTGCCAGCTCATCCGGGACTAGCGGGGGGGCGGTCGAGCAGTACTTC. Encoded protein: CASSSGTSGGAVEQYF.

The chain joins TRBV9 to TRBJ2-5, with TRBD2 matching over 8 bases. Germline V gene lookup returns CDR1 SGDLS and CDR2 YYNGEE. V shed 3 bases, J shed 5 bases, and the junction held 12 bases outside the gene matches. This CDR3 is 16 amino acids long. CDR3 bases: TGTGCCAGCAGCGCCGGAGGCGGGGGGCCAGGGGAGACCCAGTACTTC. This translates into CASSAGGGGPGETQYF. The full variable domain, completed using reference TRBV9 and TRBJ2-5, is DSGVTQTPKHLITATGQRVTLRCSPRSGDLSVYWYQQSLDQGLQFLIQYYNGEERAKGNILERFSAQQFPDLHSELNLSSLELGDSALYFCASSAGGGGPGETQYFGPGTRLLVL.

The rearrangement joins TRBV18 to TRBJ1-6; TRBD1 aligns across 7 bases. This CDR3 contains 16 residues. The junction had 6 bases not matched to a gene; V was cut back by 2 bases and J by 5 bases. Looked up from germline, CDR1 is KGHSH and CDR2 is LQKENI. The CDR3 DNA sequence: TGTGCCAGCTCACCAGTGACAGGGAAGCATAATTCACCCCTCCACTTT. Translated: CASSPVTGKHNSPLHF.

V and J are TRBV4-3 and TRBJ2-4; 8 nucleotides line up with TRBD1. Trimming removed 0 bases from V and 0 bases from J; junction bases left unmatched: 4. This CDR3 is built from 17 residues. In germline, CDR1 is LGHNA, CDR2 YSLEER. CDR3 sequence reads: CASSQDRTGRAKNIQYF. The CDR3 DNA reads TGCGCCAGCAGCCAAGATCGGACAGGGAGAGCCAAAAACATTCAGTACTTC.

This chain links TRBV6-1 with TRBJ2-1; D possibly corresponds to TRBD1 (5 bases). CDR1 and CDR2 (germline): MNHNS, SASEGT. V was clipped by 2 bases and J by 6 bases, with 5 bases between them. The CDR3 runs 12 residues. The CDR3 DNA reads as TGTGCCAGCAGTGAACAGGGCAATGAGCAGTTCTTC. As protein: CASSEQGNEQFF.

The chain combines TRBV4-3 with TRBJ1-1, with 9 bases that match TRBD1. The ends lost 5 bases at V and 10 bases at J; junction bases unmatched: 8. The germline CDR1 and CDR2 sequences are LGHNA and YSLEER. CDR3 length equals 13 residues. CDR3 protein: CASSSTGGRTAFF. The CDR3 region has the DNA TGCGCCAGCAGCTCGACAGGGGGGCGGACAGCTTTCTTT.

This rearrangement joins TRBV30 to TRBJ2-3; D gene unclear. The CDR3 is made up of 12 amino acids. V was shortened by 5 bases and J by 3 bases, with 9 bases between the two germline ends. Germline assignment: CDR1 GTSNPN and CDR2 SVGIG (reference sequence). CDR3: CAWDGGTDTQYF. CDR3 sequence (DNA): TGTGCCTGGGACGGCGGAACAGATACGCAGTATTTT.

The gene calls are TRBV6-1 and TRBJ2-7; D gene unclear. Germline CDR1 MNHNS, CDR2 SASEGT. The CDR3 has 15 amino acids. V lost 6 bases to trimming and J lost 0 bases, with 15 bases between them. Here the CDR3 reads CASSPEALSSYEQYF. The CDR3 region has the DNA TGTGCCAGCAGCCCAGAGGCCCTGAGCTCCTACGAGCAGTACTTC.

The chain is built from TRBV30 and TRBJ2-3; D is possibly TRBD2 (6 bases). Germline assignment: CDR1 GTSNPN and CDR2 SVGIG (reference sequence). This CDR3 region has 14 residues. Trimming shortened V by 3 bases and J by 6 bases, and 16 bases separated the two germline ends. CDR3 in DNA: TGTGCCTGGAGGACCAGACTAGTTTGGGATACGCAGTATTTT. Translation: CAWRTRLVWDTQYF.

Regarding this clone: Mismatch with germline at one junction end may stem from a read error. DNA for the CDR3: TGTGCCAGCAGCCCCTGGACAGGGGGCAACCAGCCCCAGCATTTT. Amino acid sequence: CASSPWTGGNQPQHF. The chain recombines TRBV7-2 with TRBJ1-5; 11 nucleotides match TRBD1. CDR3 length: 15 residues. Germline V gives CDR1 SGHTA, CDR2 FQGNSA.

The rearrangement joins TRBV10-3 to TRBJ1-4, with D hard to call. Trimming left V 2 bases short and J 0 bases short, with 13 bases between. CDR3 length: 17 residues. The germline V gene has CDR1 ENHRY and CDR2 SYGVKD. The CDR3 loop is CAISEKLVLATNEKLFF. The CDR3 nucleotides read TGTGCCATCAGTGAGAAACTGGTCCTTGCAACTAATGAAAAACTGTTTTTT.

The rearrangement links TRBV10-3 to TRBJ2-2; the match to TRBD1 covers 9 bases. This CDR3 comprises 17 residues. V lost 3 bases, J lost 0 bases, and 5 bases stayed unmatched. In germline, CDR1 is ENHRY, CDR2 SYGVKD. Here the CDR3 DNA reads TGTGCCATCAGTGACCCGGGACAGGGCTCGAACACCGGGGAGCTGTTTTTT. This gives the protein CAISDPGQGSNTGELFF.

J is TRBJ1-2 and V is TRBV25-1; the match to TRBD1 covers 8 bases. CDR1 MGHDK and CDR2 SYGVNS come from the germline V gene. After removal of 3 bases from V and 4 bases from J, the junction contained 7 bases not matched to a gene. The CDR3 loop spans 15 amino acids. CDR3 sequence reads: CASSDAGQGPYGYTF. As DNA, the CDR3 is TGTGCCAGCAGTGACGCCGGACAGGGCCCCTATGGCTACACCTTC.

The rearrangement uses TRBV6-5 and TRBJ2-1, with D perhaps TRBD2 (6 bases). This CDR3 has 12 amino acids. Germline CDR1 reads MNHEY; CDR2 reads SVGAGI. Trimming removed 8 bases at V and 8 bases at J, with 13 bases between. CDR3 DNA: TGTGCCAGCCGGCGGGACGGCCATGAGCAGTTCTTC. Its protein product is CASRRDGHEQFF.

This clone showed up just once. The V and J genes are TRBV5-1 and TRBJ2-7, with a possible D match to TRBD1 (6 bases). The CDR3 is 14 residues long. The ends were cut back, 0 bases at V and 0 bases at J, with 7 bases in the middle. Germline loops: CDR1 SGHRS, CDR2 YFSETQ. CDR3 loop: CASSLGGGSYEQYF. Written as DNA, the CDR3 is TGCGCCAGCAGCTTGGGAGGGGGCTCCTACGAGCAGTACTTC.

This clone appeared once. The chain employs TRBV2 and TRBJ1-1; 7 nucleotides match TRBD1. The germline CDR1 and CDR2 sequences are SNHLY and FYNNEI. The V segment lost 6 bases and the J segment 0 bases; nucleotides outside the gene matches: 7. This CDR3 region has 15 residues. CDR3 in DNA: TGTGCCAGCAGCATGACAGGGTTGATGAACACTGAAGCTTTCTTT. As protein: CASSMTGLMNTEAFF.

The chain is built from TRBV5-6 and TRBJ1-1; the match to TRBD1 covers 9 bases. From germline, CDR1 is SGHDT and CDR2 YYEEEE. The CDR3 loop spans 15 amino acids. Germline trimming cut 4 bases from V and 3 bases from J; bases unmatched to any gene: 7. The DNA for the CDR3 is TGTGCCAGCAGCCACAAGACAGGGGGTGACACTGAAGCTTTCTTT. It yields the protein CASSHKTGGDTEAFF.

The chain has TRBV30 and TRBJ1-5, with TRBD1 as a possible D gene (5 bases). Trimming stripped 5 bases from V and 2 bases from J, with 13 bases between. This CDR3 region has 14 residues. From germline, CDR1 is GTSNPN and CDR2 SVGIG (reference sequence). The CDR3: CAWGEGLGNQPQHF. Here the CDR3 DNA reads TGTGCCTGGGGGGAGGGACTGGGCAATCAGCCCCAGCATTTT. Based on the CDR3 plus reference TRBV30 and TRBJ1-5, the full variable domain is SQTIHQWPATLVQPVGSPLSLECTVEGTSNPNLYWYRQAAGRGLQLLFYSVGIGQISSEVPQNLSASRPQDRQFILSSKKLLLSDSGFYLCAWGEGLGNQPQHFGDGTRLSIL.

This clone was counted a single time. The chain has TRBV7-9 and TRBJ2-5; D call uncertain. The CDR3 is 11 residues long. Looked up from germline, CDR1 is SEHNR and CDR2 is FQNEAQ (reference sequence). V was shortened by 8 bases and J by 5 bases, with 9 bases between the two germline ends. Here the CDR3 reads CASASGETQYF. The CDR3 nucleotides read TGTGCCAGCGCTTCCGGGGAGACCCAGTACTTC.

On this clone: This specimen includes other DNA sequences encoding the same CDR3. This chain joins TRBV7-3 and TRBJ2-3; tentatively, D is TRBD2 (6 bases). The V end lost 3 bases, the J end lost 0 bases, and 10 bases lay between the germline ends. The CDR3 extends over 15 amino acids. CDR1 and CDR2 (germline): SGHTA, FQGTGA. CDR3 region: CASSLVGGSTDTQYF. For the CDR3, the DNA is TGTGCCAGCAGCTTGGTCGGGGGAAGCACAGATACGCAGTATTTT.

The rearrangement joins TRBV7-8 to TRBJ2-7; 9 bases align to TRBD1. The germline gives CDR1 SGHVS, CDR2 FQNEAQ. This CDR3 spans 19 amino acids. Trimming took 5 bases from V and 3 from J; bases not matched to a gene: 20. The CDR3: CASSPGQQGASRLYYEQYF. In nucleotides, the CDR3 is TGTGCCAGCAGCCCGGGACAACAGGGGGCGTCGAGGCTTTACTACGAGCAGTACTTC.

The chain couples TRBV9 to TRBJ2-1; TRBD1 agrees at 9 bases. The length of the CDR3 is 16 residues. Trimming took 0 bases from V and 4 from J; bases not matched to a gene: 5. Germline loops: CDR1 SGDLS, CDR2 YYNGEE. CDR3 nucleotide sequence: TGTGCCAGCAGCGTAGAATCGGACAGGGGTTACAATGAGCAGTTCTTC. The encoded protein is CASSVESDRGYNEQFF.

The CDR3 here is CASSEDSYGYTF. The CDR3 DNA reads TGTGCCAGCAGCGAGGACAGTTATGGCTACACCTTC. This chain joins TRBV6-1 and TRBJ1-2; D is possibly TRBD1 (6 bases). The V end lost 6 bases, the J end lost 5 bases, and 10 bases lay between the germline ends. The germline CDR1 and CDR2 sequences are MNHNS and SASEGT. The CDR3 extends over 12 amino acids.

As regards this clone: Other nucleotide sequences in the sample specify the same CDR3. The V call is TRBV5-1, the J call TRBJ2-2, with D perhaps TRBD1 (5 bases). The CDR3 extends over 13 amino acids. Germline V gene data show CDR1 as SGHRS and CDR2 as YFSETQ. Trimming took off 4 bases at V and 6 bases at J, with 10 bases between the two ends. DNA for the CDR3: TGCGCCAGCAGCCCCCAGGGTTCCGGGGAGCTGTTTTTT. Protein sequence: CASSPQGSGELFF.

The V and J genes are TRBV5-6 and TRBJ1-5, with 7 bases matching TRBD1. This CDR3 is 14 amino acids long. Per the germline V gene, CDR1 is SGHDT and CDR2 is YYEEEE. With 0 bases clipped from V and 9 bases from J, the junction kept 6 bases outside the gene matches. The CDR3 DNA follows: TGTGCCAGCAGCTTGGGGCAGGGGGTACTGCCCCAGCATTTT. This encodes CASSLGQGVLPQHF. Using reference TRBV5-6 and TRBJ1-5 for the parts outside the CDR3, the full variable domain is DAGVTQSPTHLIKTRGQQVTLRCSPKSGHDTVSWYQQALGQGPQFIFQYYEEEERQRGNFPDRFSGHQFPNYSSELNVNALLLGDSALYLCASSLGQGVLPQHFGDGTRLSIL.

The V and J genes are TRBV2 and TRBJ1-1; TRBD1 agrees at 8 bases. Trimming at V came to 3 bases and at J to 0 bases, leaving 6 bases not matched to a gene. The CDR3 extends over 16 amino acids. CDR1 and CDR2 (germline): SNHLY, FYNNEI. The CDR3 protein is CASSDWTGLLNTEAFF. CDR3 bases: TGTGCCAGCAGTGATTGGACAGGGCTTCTGAACACTGAAGCTTTCTTT. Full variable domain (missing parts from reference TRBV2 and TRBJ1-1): EPEVTQTPSHQVTQMGQEVILRCVPISNHLYFYWYRQILGQKVEFLVSFYNNEISEKSEIFDDQFSVERPDGSNFTLKIRSTKLEDSAMYFCASSDWTGLLNTEAFFGQGTRLTVV.